The 22 T cell receptor beta chains reported below all come from one sample, sequenced in a study of blood T cell repertoires in COVID-19. Here immunoSEQ multiplex PCR was the method, and the copy in TCRdb shows in-frame clones only, minus some. The sample records approximately 100,000 clones, roughly 90% being singletons. The sample consisted of peripheral blood. The receptors stem from a man between 60 and 70 years old with acute or convalescent COVID-19.

CDR3 in DNA: TGTGCCAGCAGTGACCCGTACCAAGGCGGCTATGGCTACACCTTC. The encoded protein is CASSDPYQGGYGYTF. The J gene is TRBJ1-2, the V gene TRBV25-1; D gene uncertain. The CDR3 loop spans 15 amino acids. In germline, CDR1 is MGHDK, CDR2 SYGVNS. Trimming left V 3 bases short and J 4 bases short, with 15 bases between.

The chain uses TRBV6-1 and TRBJ1-4; 8 nucleotides agree with TRBD1. Per the germline V gene, CDR1 is MNHNS and CDR2 is SASEGT. Trimming removed 1 base from V and 7 bases from J; junction bases left unmatched: 14. CDR3 size: 18 residues. CDR3: CASSEVWPGGSIGEKLFF. The CDR3 nucleotides read TGTGCCAGCAGTGAAGTCTGGCCAGGGGGCTCTATAGGTGAAAAACTGTTTTTT.

A word on this clone: In the same sample, other DNA sequences code for this CDR3. The gene calls are TRBV20-1 and TRBJ1-1; D uncertain. Per germline, CDR1 DFQATT and CDR2 SNEGSKA (reference sequence). Deletions cut 3 bases from V and 4 bases from J, with 9 bases between. The length of the CDR3 is 12 residues. The CDR3 sequence is CSASVGSTEAFF. CDR3 DNA: TGCAGTGCTAGTGTTGGGAGCACTGAAGCTTTCTTT.

This clone was seen a handful of times. This rearrangement joins TRBV5-4 to TRBJ1-6; the D gene is possibly TRBD1 (5 bases). V lost 4 bases and J lost 6, with 14 bases in between. CDR1 SGHNT and CDR2 YYREEE come from the germline V gene (reference sequence). This CDR3 has 15 residues. CDR3 bases: TGTGCCAGCAGCCCCGGCGGGGGGGTTAATTCACCCCTCCACTTT. This sequence encodes CASSPGGGVNSPLHF.

This chain uses TRBV10-3 with TRBJ2-7; TRBD2 aligns across 11 bases. The CDR3 totals 17 residues. Germline V CDR1 and CDR2: ENHRY, SYGVKD. The V gene end was trimmed by 2 bases and the J gene end by 2 bases; junction bases not matched to a gene: 8. CDR3 sequence reads: CAISETEGLAETYEQYV. CDR3 sequence (DNA): TGTGCCATCAGTGAGACCGAGGGACTAGCGGAGACCTACGAGCAGTACGTC.

This chain links TRBV2 with TRBJ1-6; 9 bases fit TRBD1. The germline gives CDR1 SNHLY, CDR2 FYNNEI. V lost 2 bases and J lost 6; bases outside the gene matches: 5. CDR3 size: 16 residues. CDR3 amino acids: CASSESGDRANSPLHF. DNA of the CDR3: TGTGCCAGCAGTGAAAGTGGGGACAGGGCTAATTCACCCCTCCACTTT.

This chain connects TRBV28 to TRBJ2-5; D perhaps matches TRBD1 (6 bases). The CDR3 has 13 residues. CDR1 is MDHEN, CDR2 SYDVKM, per germline. Deletions cut 6 bases from V and 2 bases from J, with 10 bases between. The CDR3 is CASRHRVQETQYF. CDR3 DNA sequence: TGTGCCAGCAGACACAGGGTTCAAGAGACCCAGTACTTC. The variable domain in full, completed from reference TRBV28 and TRBJ2-5, reads DVKVTQSSRYLVKRTGEKVFLECVQDMDHENMFWYRQDPGLGLRLIYFSYDVKMKEKGDIPEGYSVSREKKERFSLILESASTNQTSMYLCASRHRVQETQYFGPGTRLLVL.

The chain carries TRBV2 and TRBJ2-3; 8 nucleotides match TRBD1. This CDR3 comprises 14 residues. The V gene end was trimmed by 6 bases and the J gene end by 0 bases; junction bases not matched to a gene: 2. Germline CDR1 and CDR2: SNHLY and FYNNEI. CDR3 DNA sequence: TGTGCCAGCAGGGACAGGGTTAGCACAGATACGCAGTATTTT. This sequence encodes CASRDRVSTDTQYF.

The CDR3 sequence is CASSLSNEQFF. The DNA of the CDR3 is TGTGCCAGCAGCTTATCAAATGAGCAGTTCTTC. This chain links TRBV7-9 with TRBJ2-1; no clear D. There are 11 residues in the CDR3. V lost 2 bases and J lost 7, with 3 bases in between. Germline V gene lookup returns CDR1 SEHNR and CDR2 FQNEAQ (reference sequence).

V and J are TRBV19 and TRBJ2-1, with a possible D match to TRBD2 (6 bases). CDR3 length: 18 residues. Germline loops: CDR1 LNHDA, CDR2 SQIVND (reference sequence). Trimming took 4 bases from V and 3 from J, leaving 22 bases between them. The CDR3 spells CASSTPGDGTSFYNEQFF. The CDR3, as DNA: TGTGCCAGTAGTACCCCGGGGGACGGGACTTCTTTCTACAATGAGCAGTTCTTC.

Written as DNA, the CDR3 is TGTGCCAGCGGATACCCGGGAGATACGCAGTATTTT. Its translation is CASGYPGDTQYF. The genes are TRBV27 and TRBJ2-3; D remains ambiguous. Germline lookup yields CDR1 MNHEY and CDR2 SMNVEV (reference sequence). The CDR3 covers 12 residues. The V end was cut by 8 bases, the J end by 5 bases, with 11 bases between.

This chain joins TRBV19 and TRBJ1-1; D might be TRBD1 (5 bases). Germline lookup yields CDR1 LNHDA and CDR2 SQIVND (reference sequence). The CDR3 extends over 12 amino acids. Trimming took 1 base from V and 6 from J, leaving 6 bases between them. CDR3 sequence: CASSIGQSEAFF. In DNA form, the CDR3 reads TGTGCCAGTAGTATAGGACAGTCTGAAGCTTTCTTT.

J is TRBJ2-7 and V is TRBV9, with TRBD2 matching over 11 bases. Germline V gene data show CDR1 as SGDLS and CDR2 as YYNGEE. This CDR3 has 15 amino acids. Losses at the gene ends were 5 bases for V and 6 bases for J; bases not matched to a gene: 10. CDR3 in DNA: TGTGCCAGCAGTGCCGAGCTAGCGGGAGGCGGCGAGCAGTACTTC. Amino acids: CASSAELAGGGEQYF.

The V and J genes are TRBV29-1 and TRBJ2-3, with D unclear. Trimming removed 7 bases at V and 6 bases at J, with 14 bases between. The CDR3 contains 12 residues. Looked up from germline, CDR1 is SQVTM and CDR2 is ANQGSEA. The chain's CDR3 is CSANLLGDTQYF. In DNA form, the CDR3 reads TGCAGCGCAAACCTCCTCGGGGATACGCAGTATTTT.

The rearrangement uses TRBV7-2 and TRBJ2-3, with D possibly being TRBD1 (5 bases). CDR1 and CDR2 from the germline V gene are SGHTA and FQGNSA. The length of the CDR3 is 16 residues. The V end lost 6 bases, the J end lost 0 bases, and 16 bases lay between the germline ends. Written as DNA, the CDR3 is TGTGCCAGCAGACAGTACAGGCTGGGGAGCACAGATACGCAGTATTTT. Translating it yields CASRQYRLGSTDTQYF.

The chain has TRBV7-2 and TRBJ2-4, with D possibly being TRBD1 (6 bases). V dropped 6 bases and J dropped 6 bases, with 9 bases sitting between them. Germline V gene sequence: CDR1 SGHTA, CDR2 FQGNSA. The CDR3 sequence is 12 residues long. This CDR3 reads CASSQGRNIQYF. The CDR3, as DNA: TGTGCCAGCAGTCAGGGGAGAAACATTCAGTACTTC.

V and J are TRBV10-3 and TRBJ1-3; a possible D gene is TRBD1 (5 bases). Germline-derived CDR1 and CDR2 are ENHRY and SYGVKD. CDR3 length: 14 amino acids. Trimming removed 6 bases from V and 2 bases from J, with 11 bases in between. In DNA, the CDR3 is TGTGCCATCAGCGAAGGGGATGCTGGAAACACCATATATTTT. Amino acid sequence: CAISEGDAGNTIYF.

The chain employs TRBV28 and TRBJ1-2, with no clear D. The V and J ends lost 1 base and 10 bases respectively, with 7 bases between them. The germline CDR1 and CDR2 sequences are MDHEN and SYDVKM. The CDR3 runs to 11 residues. The CDR3 sequence is CASSLFYDYTF. CDR3 bases: TGTGCCAGCAGTTTATTCTACGACTACACCTTC.

The J gene is TRBJ1-3, the V gene TRBV2; D is possibly TRBD1 (6 bases). This CDR3 region has 15 residues. The germline V gene encodes CDR1 SNHLY and CDR2 FYNNEI. The germline V and J ends were trimmed by 4 bases and 2 bases, with 12 bases remaining between them. CDR3 sequence: CASSALGGPGNTIYF. The CDR3 bases are TGTGCCAGCAGTGCCCTGGGGGGGCCTGGAAACACCATATATTTT.

The V and J genes are TRBV2 and TRBJ2-1; TRBD2 might be the D (6 bases). The CDR3 has 13 amino acids. V lost 4 bases, J lost 3 bases, and 7 bases lay in between. Germline assignment: CDR1 SNHLY and CDR2 FYNNEI. The CDR3 coding sequence is TGTGCCAGCAGTGCGACTAGCTACAATGAGCAGTTCTTC. It codes for CASSATSYNEQFF.

Only one count was recorded for this clone. One end of the junction does not line up with germline, which may come from a read error. V usage is TRBV4-2 and J usage is TRBJ2-5, with 12 bases matching TRBD2. The CDR3 covers 16 residues. Germline CDR1 reads LGHNA; CDR2 reads YNFKEQ. DNA for the CDR3: TGTGCCAGCAGTCAAGGTGGGACTAGCGGGCATGAGACCCAGTACTTC. As protein: CASSQGGTSGHETQYF.

This chain links TRBV10-2 with TRBJ2-7, with TRBD2 identical over 9 bases. The CDR3 is made up of 15 amino acids. The junction had 4 bases not matched to a gene; V was cut back by 3 bases and J by 1 base. Germline loops: CDR1 WSHSY, CDR2 SAAADI. CDR3 region: CASSDSGSLSYEQYF. The DNA for the CDR3 is TGCGCCAGCAGTGATAGCGGGAGTTTATCCTACGAGCAGTACTTC.